This T cell receptor beta chain stems from a study of blood T cell repertoires in COVID-19. Assay used: immunoSEQ multiplex PCR; TCRdb lists only in-frame clones, some missing. This table holds 65,000 to 85,000 clones, under 90% found once. Germline-derived CDR1 and CDR2 are MNHEY and SVGAGI. The CDR3 length is 14 residues. V was shortened by 2 bases and J by 1 base, with 9 bases between the two germline ends. This clone was observed a single time. Material for sequencing was peripheral blood. The chain links TRBV6-5 to TRBJ2-7; no clear D gene. This clonotype was obtained from a human donor in a cohort sampled during active COVID-19. The CDR3 spells CASSYALRSYEQYF. The DNA of the CDR3 is TGTGCCAGCAGTTACGCATTACGGTCCTACGAGCAGTACTTC.